One sample yielded the 13 T cell receptor beta chains listed below, sequenced in a study of shared clonotypes between healthy human individuals. Generated by immunoSEQ multiplex PCR, the TCRdb table keeps only in-frame clones and is missing some. Seen here are a few million clones, 85% to 95% observed once, and the top ten hold over 1.5%. Terminally differentiated effector memory CD45RA+ cells were excluded by CCR7 positive selection of CD45RO-negative cells. Material: naive CD8+ T cells from PBMCs. Every receptor here comes from a man aged 18 to 30 in good health. Some clones in this sample may be carry-over from other donors' samples.

The rearrangement links TRBV27 to TRBJ2-1; TRBD2 agrees at 8 bases. Looked up from germline, CDR1 is MNHEY and CDR2 is SMNVEV (reference sequence). V shed 5 bases, J shed 6 bases, and the junction held 12 bases outside the gene matches. The CDR3 runs to 16 residues. The CDR3 reads CASSPSGTSRLNEQFF. The CDR3 nucleotides read TGTGCCAGCAGTCCATCCGGGACTAGTCGTCTCAATGAGCAGTTCTTC.

The chain has TRBV5-5 and TRBJ1-2; D not certain. Trimming pared 1 base from V and 2 bases from J, leaving 12 bases between. Per germline, CDR1 SGHKS and CDR2 YYEKEE (reference sequence). This CDR3 has 15 residues. CDR3 coding DNA: TGTGCCAGCAGCTTGAATGGGGTGCCCAACTATGGCTACACCTTC. Its protein is CASSLNGVPNYGYTF.

The chain links TRBV28 to TRBJ2-7; D is undetermined. Trimming shortened V by 3 bases and J by 4 bases, and 13 bases separated the two germline ends. The CDR3 extends over 14 amino acids. Germline loops: CDR1 MDHEN, CDR2 SYDVKM. The CDR3 region has the DNA TGTGCCAGCAGTTTGGTCGCTAGTGAATACGAGCAGTACTTC. Translated, it gives CASSLVASEYEQYF. The full variable domain, rest sourced from reference TRBV28 and TRBJ2-7, is DVKVTQSSRYLVKRTGEKVFLECVQDMDHENMFWYRQDPGLGLRLIYFSYDVKMKEKGDIPEGYSVSREKKERFSLILESASTNQTSMYLCASSLVASEYEQYFGPGTRLTVT.

The chain employs TRBV11-2 and TRBJ2-7; possible D gene TRBD2, 5 bases. V lost 6 bases and J lost 2, with 23 bases in between. CDR1 is SGHAT and CDR2 is FQNNGV in the germline V gene. This CDR3 region has 17 residues. CDR3 amino acids: CASSHPLAGNTPYEQYF. The DNA for the CDR3 is TGTGCCAGCAGTCACCCGCTAGCAGGAAATACCCCCTACGAGCAGTACTTC. Filled out from reference TRBV11-2 and TRBJ2-7, the complete variable domain reads EAGVAQSPRYKIIEKRQSVAFWCNPISGHATLYWYQQILGQGPKLLIQFQNNGVVDDSQLPKDRFSAERLKGVDSTLKIQPAKLEDSAVYLCASSHPLAGNTPYEQYFGPGTRLTVT.

This clone was observed a few times. The J gene is TRBJ1-1, the V gene TRBV19; D possibly corresponds to TRBD1 (6 bases). CDR1 is LNHDA, CDR2 SQIVND, per germline (reference sequence). The CDR3 contains 15 residues. The germline V and J ends were trimmed by 4 bases and 1 base, with 13 bases remaining between them. The CDR3 spells CASSTRTDSNTEAFF. The DNA for the CDR3 is TGTGCCAGTAGTACCAGGACAGATTCGAACACTGAAGCTTTCTTT.

The genes are TRBV28 and TRBJ2-7; weak D call: TRBD2 (5 bases). The germline CDR1 and CDR2 sequences are MDHEN and SYDVKM. CDR3 length: 16 amino acids. V gave up 6 bases and J gave up 1 base, with 19 bases separating them. This chain's CDR3 is CASSPKVGILSYEQYF. The CDR3 nucleotides are TGTGCCAGCAGCCCCAAGGTCGGGATTCTATCCTACGAGCAGTACTTC.

The chain carries TRBV27 and TRBJ2-5; D is undetermined. Germline V gene data show CDR1 as MNHEY and CDR2 as SMNVEV (reference sequence). The ends were cut back, 4 bases at V and 4 bases at J, with 16 bases in the middle. The CDR3 is made up of 15 amino acids. This CDR3 reads CASSSTVWTGETQYF. CDR3 sequence (DNA): TGTGCCAGCAGTTCCACCGTTTGGACGGGAGAGACCCAGTACTTC.

The V call is TRBV7-8, the J call TRBJ2-2; D possibly corresponds to TRBD2 (6 bases). Germline CDR1 is SGHVS and CDR2 is FQNEAQ. This CDR3 contains 13 residues. V was trimmed by 4 bases and J by 6 bases, leaving 9 bases between them. CDR3 coding DNA: TGTGCCAGCAGCTCGGGGGATCCCGGGGAGCTGTTTTTT. Translated: CASSSGDPGELFF.

The gene calls are TRBV7-8 and TRBJ1-1; D is possibly TRBD1 (6 bases). Germline V gene data show CDR1 as SGHVS and CDR2 as FQNEAQ. The CDR3 totals 14 residues. V was cut by 1 base and J by 4 bases, with 10 bases left in between. This chain's CDR3 is CASSLVDRGTEAFF. CDR3 in DNA: TGTGCCAGCAGCTTAGTGGACAGAGGCACTGAAGCTTTCTTT.

This chain connects TRBV7-9 to TRBJ2-7, with TRBD2 as a possible D gene (6 bases). The V gene's germline CDR1 is SEHNR and CDR2 FQNEAQ (reference sequence). Trimming took 4 bases from V and 2 from J, leaving 12 bases between them. The CDR3 is 14 amino acids. CDR3 sequence (DNA): TGTGCCAGCAGCTACCCAACTAGCCCCTACGAGCAGTACTTC. It codes for CASSYPTSPYEQYF.

V is TRBV11-2 and J is TRBJ2-5; D remains ambiguous. Germline assignment: CDR1 SGHAT and CDR2 FQNNGV. CDR3 length: 13 amino acids. Trimming pared 2 bases from V and 3 bases from J, leaving 7 bases between. CDR3 coding DNA: TGTGCCAGCAGCTTATTAGGTGAAGAGACCCAGTACTTC. Protein product: CASSLLGEETQYF. Based on the CDR3 plus reference TRBV11-2 and TRBJ2-5, the full variable domain is EAGVAQSPRYKIIEKRQSVAFWCNPISGHATLYWYQQILGQGPKLLIQFQNNGVVDDSQLPKDRFSAERLKGVDSTLKIQPAKLEDSAVYLCASSLLGEETQYFGPGTRLLVL.

This clone was seen only once. The genes are TRBV27 and TRBJ2-7, with 7 bases matching TRBD1. Losses at the gene ends were 7 bases for V and 6 bases for J; bases not matched to a gene: 9. CDR3 size: 13 residues. Per germline, CDR1 MNHEY and CDR2 SMNVEV (reference sequence). CDR3 nucleotides: TGTGCCAGCACTCCGAACAGGGGCGGCGAGCAGTACTTC. This codes for CASTPNRGGEQYF.

A remark on this clone: The sample contains more than one DNA sequence encoding this CDR3. This chain connects TRBV6-1 to TRBJ2-7; D remains unclear. Germline lookup yields CDR1 MNHNS and CDR2 SASEGT. V lost 1 base and J 0 bases, leaving 4 bases between the germline ends. CDR3 length: 13 residues. The CDR3 coding sequence is TGTGCCAGCAGTGAAGGACCCTCCTACGAGCAGTACTTC. Translating gives CASSEGPSYEQYF.